This TCR beta chain is from a study of identical twins. All donors were healthy Caucasians. Points on this clonotype: Its antigen is currently unknown.

CDR1 is MNHEY, CDR2 SMNVEV, per germline (reference sequence). The V end was cut by 2 bases, the J end by 4 bases, with 14 bases between. The CDR3 is 15 residues long. Overall study results and limits: Beta clonotypes that were abundant in cord blood contained fewer insertions, a pattern absent from memory repertoires. Among out-of-frame alpha sequences shared by twins, low generation probability occurred in excess. For out-of-frame beta sequences, excess twin sharing was weaker.

MiXCR, applied by TCRdb to the 5' RACE reads, yields one record per CDR3 protein. The data contain more than 350,000 distinct CDR3 sequences, about 9% of them singletons. The clonotype originates from a woman between 50 and 59 years old in good health. Sequenced material: naive T cells sorted from blood. The chain carries TRBV27 and TRBJ1-1; possible D gene TRBD1, 5 bases. CDR3 sequence (DNA): TGTGCCAGCAGTTTAACTGTCCGGCAGGGCACTGAAGCTTTCTTT. This codes for CASSLTVRQGTEAFF.